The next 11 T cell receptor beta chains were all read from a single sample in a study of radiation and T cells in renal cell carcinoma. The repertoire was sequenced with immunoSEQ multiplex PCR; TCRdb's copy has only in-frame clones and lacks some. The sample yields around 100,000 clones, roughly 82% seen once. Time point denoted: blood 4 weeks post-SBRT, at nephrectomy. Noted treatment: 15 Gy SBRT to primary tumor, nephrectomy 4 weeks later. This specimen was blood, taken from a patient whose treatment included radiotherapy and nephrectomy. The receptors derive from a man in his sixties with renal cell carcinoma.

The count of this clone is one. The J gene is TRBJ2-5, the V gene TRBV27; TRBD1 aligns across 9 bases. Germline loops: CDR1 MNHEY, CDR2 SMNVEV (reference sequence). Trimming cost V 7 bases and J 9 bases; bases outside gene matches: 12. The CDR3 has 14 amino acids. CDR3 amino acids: CASTPFPGQGPQYF. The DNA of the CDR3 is TGTGCCAGCACCCCGTTCCCGGGACAGGGTCCCCAGTACTTC.

The CDR3 DNA follows: TGTGCCAGCAGTCGTAAAGGACAGGGGGTGACTAGCGGACACGAGCAGTACTTC. The encoded protein is CASSRKGQGVTSGHEQYF. The chain uses TRBV7-2 and TRBJ2-7; a weak D match, TRBD1 (10 bases). The V gene's germline CDR1 is SGHTA and CDR2 FQGNSA. Trimming left V 6 bases short and J 5 bases short, with 29 bases between. The CDR3 runs to 18 residues.

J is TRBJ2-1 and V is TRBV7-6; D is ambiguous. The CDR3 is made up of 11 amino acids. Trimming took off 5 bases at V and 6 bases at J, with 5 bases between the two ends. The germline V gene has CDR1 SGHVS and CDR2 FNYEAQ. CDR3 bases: TGTGCCAGCAGCATCAGCAATGAGCAGTTCTTC. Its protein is CASSISNEQFF. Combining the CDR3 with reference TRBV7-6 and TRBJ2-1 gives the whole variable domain GAGVSQSPRYKVTKRGQDVALRCDPISGHVSLYWYRQALGQGPEFLTYFNYEAQQDKSGLPNDRFSAERPEGSISTLTIQRTEQRDSAMYRCASSISNEQFFGPGTRLTVL.

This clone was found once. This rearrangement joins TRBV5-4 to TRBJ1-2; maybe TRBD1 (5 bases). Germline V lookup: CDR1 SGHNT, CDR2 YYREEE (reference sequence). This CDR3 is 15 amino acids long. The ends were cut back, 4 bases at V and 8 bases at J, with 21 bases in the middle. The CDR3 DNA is TGTGCCAGCAGCGACGTAATGGACGGGGGAATCGGCTACACCTTC. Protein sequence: CASSDVMDGGIGYTF.

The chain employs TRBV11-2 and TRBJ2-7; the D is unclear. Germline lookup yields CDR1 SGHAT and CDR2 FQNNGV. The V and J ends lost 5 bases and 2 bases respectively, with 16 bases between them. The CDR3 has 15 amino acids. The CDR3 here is CASSRGASQTYEQYF. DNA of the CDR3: TGTGCCAGCAGCCGAGGAGCGAGCCAGACCTACGAGCAGTACTTC.

For the CDR3, the DNA is TGTGCCAGCAGGGACAGGGGGCTCGGATCCTACGAGCAGTACTTC. Translation: CASRDRGLGSYEQYF. The J gene is TRBJ2-5, the V gene TRBV5-6, with 11 nucleotides matching TRBD1. The J call may be mistaken, given a closer DNA end match to TRBJ2-7. The length of the CDR3 is 15 residues. The germline V gene encodes CDR1 SGHDT and CDR2 YYEEEE.

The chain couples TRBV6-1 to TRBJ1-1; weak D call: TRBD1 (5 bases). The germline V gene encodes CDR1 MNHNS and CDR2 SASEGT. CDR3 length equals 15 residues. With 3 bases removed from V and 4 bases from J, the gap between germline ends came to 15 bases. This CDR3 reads CASSDGRGLVTEAFF. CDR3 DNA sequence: TGTGCCAGCAGTGACGGGAGGGGCTTGGTCACTGAAGCTTTCTTT.

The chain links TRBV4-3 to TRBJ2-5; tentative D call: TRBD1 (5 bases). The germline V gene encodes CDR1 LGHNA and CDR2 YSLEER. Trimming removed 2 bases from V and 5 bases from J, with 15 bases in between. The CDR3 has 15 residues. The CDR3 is CASSQQGLGGETQYF. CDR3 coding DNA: TGCGCCAGCAGCCAACAGGGTTTAGGCGGCGAGACCCAGTACTTC.

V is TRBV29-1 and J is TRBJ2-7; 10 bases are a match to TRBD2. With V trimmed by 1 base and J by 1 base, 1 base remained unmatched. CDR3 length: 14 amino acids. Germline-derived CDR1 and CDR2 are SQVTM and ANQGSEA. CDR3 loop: CSVEVAGGSYEQYF. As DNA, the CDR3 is TGCAGCGTTGAAGTAGCGGGAGGTTCCTACGAGCAGTACTTC.

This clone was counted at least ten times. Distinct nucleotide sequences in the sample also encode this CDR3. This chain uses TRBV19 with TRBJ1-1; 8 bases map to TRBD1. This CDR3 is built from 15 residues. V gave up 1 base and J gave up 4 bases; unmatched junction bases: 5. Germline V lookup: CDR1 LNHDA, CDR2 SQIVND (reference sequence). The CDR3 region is CASSIGRGLGTEAFF. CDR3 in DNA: TGTGCCAGTAGTATAGGCAGGGGGCTCGGCACTGAAGCTTTCTTT.

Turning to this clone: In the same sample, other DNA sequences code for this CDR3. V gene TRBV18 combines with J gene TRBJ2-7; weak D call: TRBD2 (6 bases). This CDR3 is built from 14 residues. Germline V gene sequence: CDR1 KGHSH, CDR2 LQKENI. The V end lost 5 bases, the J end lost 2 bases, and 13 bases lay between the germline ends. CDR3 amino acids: CASSSGTSPYEQYF. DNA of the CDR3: TGTGCCAGCTCATCCGGCACTAGCCCCTACGAGCAGTACTTC.